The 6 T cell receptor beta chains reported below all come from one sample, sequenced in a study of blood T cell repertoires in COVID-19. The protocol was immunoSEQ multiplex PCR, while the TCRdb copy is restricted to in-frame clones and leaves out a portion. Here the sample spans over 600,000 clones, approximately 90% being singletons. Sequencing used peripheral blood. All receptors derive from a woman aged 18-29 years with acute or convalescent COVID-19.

CDR3 protein: CASSTRHSYNSPLHF. The CDR3 DNA is TGCGCCAGCAGCACCAGACACTCCTATAATTCACCCCTCCACTTT. V gene TRBV5-1 combines with J gene TRBJ1-6, with unresolved D. V was pared by 4 bases and J by 0 bases, with 8 bases between. This CDR3 has 15 residues. Germline assignment: CDR1 SGHRS and CDR2 YFSETQ.

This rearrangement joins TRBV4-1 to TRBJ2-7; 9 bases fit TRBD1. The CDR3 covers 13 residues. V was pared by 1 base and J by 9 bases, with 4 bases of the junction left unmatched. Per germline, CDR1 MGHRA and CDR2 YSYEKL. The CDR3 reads CASSQGTGDGQYF. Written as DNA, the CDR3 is TGCGCCAGCAGCCAAGGGACAGGGGATGGGCAGTACTTC.

The CDR3 loop is CASSLGGDYGYTF. CDR3 bases: TGTGCCAGCAGTTTAGGGGGGGACTATGGCTACACCTTC. The J gene is TRBJ1-2, the V gene TRBV27; perhaps TRBD1 as D (5 bases). CDR1 is MNHEY and CDR2 is SMNVEV in the germline V gene (reference sequence). V lost 2 bases and J 3 bases, leaving 7 bases between the germline ends. This CDR3 has 13 residues.

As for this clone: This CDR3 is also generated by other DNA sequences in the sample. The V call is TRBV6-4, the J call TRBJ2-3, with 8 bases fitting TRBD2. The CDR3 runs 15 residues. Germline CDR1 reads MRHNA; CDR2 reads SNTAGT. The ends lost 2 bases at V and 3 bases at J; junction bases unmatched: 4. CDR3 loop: CASSDAGGGTDTQYF. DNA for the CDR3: TGTGCCAGCAGTGACGCGGGCGGGGGGACAGATACGCAGTATTTT.

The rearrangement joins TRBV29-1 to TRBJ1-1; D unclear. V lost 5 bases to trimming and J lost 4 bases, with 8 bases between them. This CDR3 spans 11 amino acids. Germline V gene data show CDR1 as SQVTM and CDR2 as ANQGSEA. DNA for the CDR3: TGCAGCGTTAAAAAGAGCACTGAAGCTTTCTTT. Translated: CSVKKSTEAFF. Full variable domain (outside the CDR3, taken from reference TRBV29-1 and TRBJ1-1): SAVISQKPSRDICQRGTSLTIQCQVDSQVTMMFWYRQQPGQSLTLIATANQGSEATYESGFVIDKFPISRPNLTFSTLTVSNMSPEDSSIYLCSVKKSTEAFFGQGTRLTVV.

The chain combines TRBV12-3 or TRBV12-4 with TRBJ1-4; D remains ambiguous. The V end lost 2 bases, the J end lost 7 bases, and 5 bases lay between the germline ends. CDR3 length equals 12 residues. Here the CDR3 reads CASSLLSEKLFF. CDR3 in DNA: TGTGCCAGCAGTTTATTATCTGAAAAACTGTTTTTT.